The 32 T cell receptor beta chains reported below all come from one sample, sequenced in a study of cytomegalovirus exposure and HLA in healthy donors. Amplification used 60 Vbeta primers and 13 Jbeta primers. TCRdb's copy holds only in-frame clones and misses some; the assay was immunoSEQ multiplex PCR. The repertoire has roughly 160,000 clones, 80% to 90% of them found once; the top ten carry about 9.3%. The sample was PBMCs. The receptors come from a man aged 18-30 years in good health and CMV-seropositive.

This clone was counted a single time. This chain links TRBV19 with TRBJ1-2, with D uncertain. Trimming pared 4 bases from V and 5 bases from J, leaving 11 bases between. CDR1 LNHDA and CDR2 SQIVND come from the germline V gene (reference sequence). The CDR3 loop spans 13 amino acids. The CDR3 bases are TGTGCCAGTAGTAGACTGGAAATATATGGCTACACCTTC. It is translated as CASSRLEIYGYTF.

This clone was seen a few times. The rearrangement links TRBV14 to TRBJ1-1; 10 nucleotides line up with TRBD1. Germline lookup yields CDR1 SGHDN and CDR2 FVKESK. The CDR3 covers 16 residues. J was trimmed by 5 bases and V by 4 bases; bases with no gene match: 10. CDR3 region: CASSPFGTGVWTEAFF. The CDR3, as DNA: TGTGCCAGCAGCCCGTTTGGGACAGGGGTATGGACTGAAGCTTTCTTT. The full variable domain, in which reference TRBV14 and TRBJ1-1 provide the parts outside the CDR3, is EAGVTQFPSHSVIEKGQTVTLRCDPISGHDNLYWYRRVMGKEIKFLLHFVKESKQDESGMPNNRFLAERTGGTYSTLKVQPAELEDSGVYFCASSPFGTGVWTEAFFGQGTRLTVV.

The chain recombines TRBV30 with TRBJ2-5, with a tentative D call TRBD2 (5 bases). V shed 1 base and J shed 0 bases, with 6 bases lying between them. The germline V gene encodes CDR1 GTSNPN and CDR2 SVGIG (reference sequence). The CDR3 loop spans 13 amino acids. CDR3 DNA: TGTGCCTGGAGTGCCGGGAACCAAGAGACCCAGTACTTC. Translated: CAWSAGNQETQYF.

This chain links TRBV19 with TRBJ2-5, with TRBD1 matching over 12 bases. Germline V gene data show CDR1 as LNHDA and CDR2 as SQIVND (reference sequence). With V trimmed by 6 bases and J by 5 bases, 13 bases remained unmatched. The CDR3 is 17 residues long. CDR3 sequence: CASRPGQGAIGEETQYF. The CDR3 coding sequence is TGTGCCAGTAGACCGGGACAGGGGGCTATAGGGGAGGAGACCCAGTACTTC.

This rearrangement joins TRBV4-2 to TRBJ1-6; maybe TRBD1 (5 bases). Trimming left V 0 bases short and J 7 bases short, with 10 bases between. CDR1 and CDR2 (germline): LGHNA, YNFKEQ. The CDR3 has 15 residues. The CDR3 reads CASSQELAGNSPLHF. CDR3 nucleotides: TGTGCCAGCAGCCAAGAGCTTGCAGGGAATTCACCCCTCCACTTT.

The rearrangement links TRBV19 to TRBJ1-1, with TRBD1 matching over 9 bases. The CDR3 contains 16 residues. V lost 1 base and J lost 2; bases outside the gene matches: 5. CDR1 is LNHDA, CDR2 SQIVND, per germline (reference sequence). CDR3 in DNA: TGTGCCAGTAGTATAGTGTGGACAGGGGCCAACACTGAAGCTTTCTTT. Its translation is CASSIVWTGANTEAFF.

This chain connects TRBV6-6 to TRBJ2-3; 11 nucleotides line up with TRBD2. The CDR3 extends over 15 amino acids. V was clipped by 2 bases and J by 4 bases; unmatched bases: 2. The germline V gene encodes CDR1 MNHNY and CDR2 SVGAGI (reference sequence). DNA of the CDR3: TGTGCCAGCAGTTACCTAGCGGGGGGTTCAGATACGCAGTATTTT. Its translation: CASSYLAGGSDTQYF.

This chain joins TRBV28 and TRBJ2-5; 16 bases are shared with TRBD2. From germline, CDR1 is MDHEN and CDR2 SYDVKM. There are 16 residues in the CDR3. Trimming at V came to 3 bases and at J to 8 bases, leaving 6 bases not matched to a gene. Written as DNA, the CDR3 is TGTGCCAGCAGTTTGGGGACTAGCGGGGGGGCCCGAACCCAGTACTTC. It is translated as CASSLGTSGGARTQYF.

This chain uses TRBV19 with TRBJ1-2; 8 nucleotides line up with TRBD1. The ends lost 7 bases at V and 6 bases at J; junction bases unmatched: 10. This CDR3 is built from 14 residues. Germline V gene sequence: CDR1 LNHDA, CDR2 SQIVND (reference sequence). DNA for the CDR3: TGTGCCAGTATTCCCGGACAGGGAAGGGATGGCTACACCTTC. As protein: CASIPGQGRDGYTF.

The chain has TRBV6-6 and TRBJ1-2; D possibly corresponds to TRBD1 (5 bases). The CDR3 has 14 amino acids. CDR1 and CDR2 (germline): MNHNY, SVGAGI (reference sequence). V lost 6 bases to trimming and J lost 8 bases, with 19 bases between them. As DNA, the CDR3 is TGTGCCAGCAGGGAGAAGACAGTGCTCTGGGGCTACACCTTC. Encoded protein: CASREKTVLWGYTF.

V and J are TRBV21-1 and TRBJ1-1; TRBD1, the D gene given by the table, was not confirmed from the DNA. TRBV21-1 counts as a pseudogene. The CDR3 is made up of 13 amino acids. The CDR3 bases are TGTGCCAGCAGCAAGAACAATAACACTGAAGCTTTCTTT. Protein: CASSKNNNTEAFF.

This clone was found a few times. The CDR3 loop is CASSLISGGNTDTQYF. The CDR3 DNA is TGCGCCAGCAGCTTGATTAGCGGGGGGAACACAGATACGCAGTATTTT. This chain joins TRBV5-1 and TRBJ2-3; 10 bases fit TRBD2. CDR3 length equals 16 residues. The germline CDR1 and CDR2 sequences are SGHRS and YFSETQ. The V gene end was trimmed by 1 base and the J gene end by 2 bases; junction bases not matched to a gene: 4.

The chain joins TRBV19 to TRBJ1-5; D unclear. V shed 7 bases and J shed 1 base, with 14 bases lying between them. The CDR3 runs 15 residues. CDR1 is LNHDA, CDR2 SQIVND, per germline (reference sequence). The CDR3 DNA sequence: TGTGCCAGTACCCCCATCGATCAGAGCAATCAGCCCCAGCATTTT. Translating it yields CASTPIDQSNQPQHF. The entire variable domain, with the rest obtained from reference TRBV19 and TRBJ1-5, is as follows: DGGITQSPKYLFRKEGQNVTLSCEQNLNHDAMYWYRQDPGQGLRLIYYSQIVNDFQKGDIAEGYSVSREKKESFPLTVTSAQKNPTAFYLCASTPIDQSNQPQHFGDGTRLSIL.

This clone was seen just once. V usage is TRBV2 and J usage is TRBJ2-5; 7 bases align to TRBD1. From germline, CDR1 is SNHLY and CDR2 FYNNEI. With V trimmed by 2 bases and J by 4 bases, 4 bases remained unmatched. The CDR3 has 14 residues. The chain's CDR3 is CASSERGLVETQYF. CDR3 nucleotides: TGTGCCAGCAGTGAAAGGGGGCTTGTAGAGACCCAGTACTTC.

This chain uses TRBV7-8 with TRBJ2-2, with D uncertain. V was pared by 3 bases and J by 11 bases, with 7 bases between. The germline V gene encodes CDR1 SGHVS and CDR2 FQNEAQ. The CDR3 is 11 amino acids. The CDR3 is CASSLGRELFF. In DNA form, the CDR3 reads TGTGCCAGCAGCTTGGGCCGTGAGCTGTTTTTT.

This clone was counted once. This sequence joins TRBV7-6 and TRBJ2-7; 7 bases align to TRBD1. Germline V CDR1 and CDR2: SGHVS, FNYEAQ. The CDR3 extends over 14 amino acids. J was trimmed by 3 bases and V by 1 base; bases with no gene match: 3. In DNA form, the CDR3 reads TGTGCCAGCAGCTTAGGAGACAGGGTCTACGAGCAGTACTTC. It encodes CASSLGDRVYEQYF.

The chain has TRBV27 and TRBJ1-1, with D unresolved. V was clipped by 2 bases and J by 1 base, with 8 bases between them. Germline CDR1 MNHEY, CDR2 SMNVEV (reference sequence). CDR3 length: 14 amino acids. The CDR3 sequence is CASSLNPRNTEAFF. The DNA for the CDR3 is TGTGCCAGCAGTTTAAATCCCAGGAACACTGAAGCTTTCTTT.

CDR3 loop: CASSLGGLYNEQFF. DNA of the CDR3: TGTGCCAGCAGCTTGGGGGGGCTGTACAATGAGCAGTTCTTC. The J gene is TRBJ2-1, the V gene TRBV5-6; D possibly corresponds to TRBD1 (6 bases). V was cut by 0 bases and J by 4 bases, with 8 bases left in between. Germline lookup yields CDR1 SGHDT and CDR2 YYEEEE. This CDR3 has 14 residues.

The chain carries TRBV5-1 and TRBJ2-1, with 12 bases aligning to TRBD2. From germline, CDR1 is SGHRS and CDR2 YFSETQ. V lost 6 bases and J lost 5; bases outside the gene matches: 3. The CDR3 length is 14 residues. Written as DNA, the CDR3 is TGCGCCAGCAACCTAGCGGGGGGGGACAATGAGCAGTTCTTC. Translating gives CASNLAGGDNEQFF.

The chain links TRBV5-1 to TRBJ2-7; TRBD2 matches 9 bases. The germline CDR1 and CDR2 sequences are SGHRS and YFSETQ. This CDR3 comprises 15 residues. V was clipped by 1 base and J by 7 bases; unmatched bases: 9. CDR3 residues: CASSLPSGGSVEQYF. For the CDR3, the DNA is TGCGCCAGCAGCTTGCCCAGCGGGGGGTCGGTAGAGCAGTACTTC.

The genes are TRBV19 and TRBJ1-2; D is uncertain. Per germline, CDR1 LNHDA and CDR2 SQIVND (reference sequence). The CDR3 is made up of 14 amino acids. Trimming shortened V by 1 base and J by 4 bases, and 10 bases separated the two germline ends. The CDR3 DNA reads as TGTGCCAGTAGTATAGGTAACCGAGTCTATGGCTACACCTTC. This gives the protein CASSIGNRVYGYTF.

V usage is TRBV10-2 and J usage is TRBJ1-3; D is ambiguous. The CDR3 has 15 amino acids. Trimming pared 2 bases from V and 0 bases from J, leaving 8 bases between. Germline CDR1 is WSHSY and CDR2 is SAAADI. Here the CDR3 reads CASSEGRTSGNTIYF. CDR3 nucleotide sequence: TGCGCCAGCAGTGAGGGGCGAACCTCTGGAAACACCATATATTTT.

The V call is TRBV21-1, the J call TRBJ1-6; the tabulated D call, TRBD1, remains unverified against the DNA. TRBV21-1 is noted as a pseudogene. The CDR3 runs 17 residues. In DNA, the CDR3 is TGTGCCAGCAGCAAGTCCTGCTTGGACAGGGCTAATTCACCCCTCCACTTT. Encoded protein: CASSKSCLDRANSPLHF.

This clone has a single count. The V gene is TRBV7-7, the J gene TRBJ2-5, with unresolved D. V lost 5 bases and J lost 2, with 9 bases in between. Looked up from germline, CDR1 is SSHAT and CDR2 is FNYEAQ (reference sequence). This CDR3 contains 13 residues. The CDR3 region is CASSPGLQETQYF. For the CDR3, the DNA is TGTGCCAGCAGCCCCGGTTTGCAAGAGACCCAGTACTTC.

V is TRBV28 and J is TRBJ2-7; 10 bases agree with TRBD1. The V segment lost 6 bases and the J segment 5 bases; nucleotides outside the gene matches: 7. There are 14 residues in the CDR3. In germline, CDR1 is MDHEN, CDR2 SYDVKM. CDR3 protein: CASSPLGQGNEQYF. CDR3 nucleotide sequence: TGTGCCAGCAGCCCACTGGGACAGGGGAACGAGCAGTACTTC. The variable domain in full, completed from reference TRBV28 and TRBJ2-7, reads DVKVTQSSRYLVKRTGEKVFLECVQDMDHENMFWYRQDPGLGLRLIYFSYDVKMKEKGDIPEGYSVSREKKERFSLILESASTNQTSMYLCASSPLGQGNEQYFGPGTRLTVT.

The J gene is TRBJ2-5, the V gene TRBV10-3; D might be TRBD2 (7 bases). The CDR3 totals 16 residues. V was pared by 10 bases and J by 1 base, with 22 bases between. Per the germline V gene, CDR1 is ENHRY and CDR2 is SYGVKD. The CDR3 spells CATEGGPGSGQETQYF. CDR3 DNA: TGTGCCACCGAGGGGGGGCCAGGGAGCGGCCAAGAGACCCAGTACTTC.

The CDR3 loop reads CASSVGTHTEAFF. The CDR3 nucleotides read TGTGCCAGCAGCGTAGGTACACACACTGAAGCTTTCTTT. This chain connects TRBV9 to TRBJ1-1; D gene uncertain. The germline V and J ends were trimmed by 0 bases and 3 bases, with 6 bases remaining between them. Germline CDR1 is SGDLS and CDR2 is YYNGEE. There are 13 residues in the CDR3.

The rearrangement links TRBV7-7 to TRBJ2-1, with a weak D call TRBD1 (5 bases). CDR3 length equals 14 residues. V dropped 3 bases and J dropped 5 bases, with 11 bases sitting between them. Per germline, CDR1 SSHAT and CDR2 FNYEAQ (reference sequence). The CDR3 region has the DNA TGTGCCAGCAGCTTCGGGCAGGGCAACAATGAGCAGTTCTTC. It codes for CASSFGQGNNEQFF.

The chain employs TRBV19 and TRBJ2-7; 9 bases align to TRBD1. The CDR3 covers 15 residues. Looked up from germline, CDR1 is LNHDA and CDR2 is SQIVND (reference sequence). Trimming at V came to 4 bases and at J to 2 bases, leaving 6 bases not matched to a gene. As DNA, the CDR3 is TGTGCCAGTAGTAATCAGGACAGGGGAACCTACGAGCAGTACTTC. Residues: CASSNQDRGTYEQYF.

This clone showed up just a few times. The chain joins TRBV4-1 to TRBJ1-1; 10 nucleotides line up with TRBD1. This CDR3 comprises 17 residues. CDR1 is MGHRA, CDR2 YSYEKL, per germline. Trimming removed 1 base from V and 1 base from J; junction bases left unmatched: 6. CDR3 nucleotide sequence: TGCGCCAGCAGCCAAGGACAGGGGGCGTTTGGGAACACTGAAGCTTTCTTT. Translating gives CASSQGQGAFGNTEAFF.

This sequence joins TRBV19 and TRBJ1-1; 7 nucleotides line up with TRBD1. There are 15 residues in the CDR3. The V gene end was trimmed by 6 bases and the J gene end by 3 bases; junction bases not matched to a gene: 10. Germline CDR1 and CDR2: LNHDA and SQIVND (reference sequence). CDR3 region: CASRGDSRRDTEAFF. The CDR3 coding sequence is TGTGCCAGTAGAGGGGACAGCCGAAGGGACACTGAAGCTTTCTTT.

The genes are TRBV5-1 and TRBJ1-1; D unclear. V lost 0 bases and J 0 bases, leaving 9 bases between the germline ends. From germline, CDR1 is SGHRS and CDR2 YFSETQ. This CDR3 comprises 15 residues. The chain's CDR3 is CASSLAEGLNTEAFF. In nucleotides, the CDR3 is TGCGCCAGCAGCTTGGCCGAGGGATTGAACACTGAAGCTTTCTTT.